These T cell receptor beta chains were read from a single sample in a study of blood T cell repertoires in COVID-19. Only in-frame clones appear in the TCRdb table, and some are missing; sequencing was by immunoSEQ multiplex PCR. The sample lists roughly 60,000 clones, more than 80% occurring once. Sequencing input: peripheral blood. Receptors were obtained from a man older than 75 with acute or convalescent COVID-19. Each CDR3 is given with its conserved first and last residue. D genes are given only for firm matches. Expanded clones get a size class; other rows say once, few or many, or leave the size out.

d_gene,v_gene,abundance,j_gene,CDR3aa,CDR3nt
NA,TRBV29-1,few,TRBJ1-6,CSVGTGRNSPLHF,TGCAGCGTTGGTACAGGGAGAAATTCACCCCTCCACTTT
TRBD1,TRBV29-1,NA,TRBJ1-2,CSVGLGQFYGYTF,TGCAGCGTCGGATTGGGACAGTTCTATGGCTACACCTTC
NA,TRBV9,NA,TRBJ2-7,CASSVDLGGAYEQYF,TGTGCCAGCAGCGTAGACTTGGGGGGTGCCTACGAGCAGTACTTC
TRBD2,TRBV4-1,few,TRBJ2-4,CASSQSGGRLAKNIQYF,TGCGCCAGCAGCCAAAGCGGGGGACGTCTAGCCAAAAACATTCAGTACTTC
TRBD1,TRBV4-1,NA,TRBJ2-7,CASSQGGTGREQYF,TGCGCCAGCAGCCAAGGGGGGACAGGGCGCGAGCAGTACTTC
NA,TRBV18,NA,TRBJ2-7,CASSAAETYEQYF,TGTGCCAGCTCAGCTGCAGAAACCTACGAGCAGTACTTC
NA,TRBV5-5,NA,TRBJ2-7,CASSLGGGPSYEQYF,TGTGCCAGCAGCTTGGGGGGCGGACCCTCCTACGAGCAGTACTTC
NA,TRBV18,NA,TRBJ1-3,CASSPERLNTIYF,TGTGCCAGCTCCCCGGAGAGGCTGAACACCATATATTTT
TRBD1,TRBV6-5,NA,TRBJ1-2,CASSLDRGLYGYTF,TGTGCCAGCAGTCTTGACAGGGGACTCTATGGCTACACCTTC
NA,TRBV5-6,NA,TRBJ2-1,CASSLDRVSYNEQFF,TGTGCCAGCAGCTTGGACAGGGTGTCCTACAATGAGCAGTTCTTC
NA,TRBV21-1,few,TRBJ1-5,CASSTRPGFNQPQHF,TGTGCCAGCAGCACTAGACCGGGTTTCAATCAGCCCCAGCATTTT
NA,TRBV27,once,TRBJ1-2,CASTPTAGPYGYTF,TGTGCCAGCACACCGACGGCAGGGCCCTATGGCTACACCTTC
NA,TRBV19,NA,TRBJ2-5,CASSIKGTNQETQYF,TGTGCCAGTAGTATAAAGGGGACAAACCAAGAGACCCAGTACTTC
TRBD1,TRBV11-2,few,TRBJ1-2,CASSLAGGSYGYTF,TGTGCCAGCAGCTTAGCAGGGGGCAGCTATGGCTACACCTTC
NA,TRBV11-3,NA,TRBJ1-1,CASSSQGYTEAFF,TGTGCCAGCAGCTCACAGGGATACACTGAAGCTTTCTTT
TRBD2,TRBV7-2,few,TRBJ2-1,CASSLGGGGYNEQFF,TGTGCCAGCAGCTTGGGCGGCGGGGGCTACAATGAGCAGTTCTTC
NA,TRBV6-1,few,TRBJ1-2,CASSEGWRAGYTF,TGTGCCAGCAGTGAAGGTTGGAGGGCTGGCTACACCTTC
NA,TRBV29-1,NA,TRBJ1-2,CSVEWRDRGYTF,TGCAGCGTTGAATGGAGGGATCGAGGCTACACCTTC
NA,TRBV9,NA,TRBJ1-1,CASSVGRVGGEAFF,TGTGCCAGCAGCGTAGGAAGGGTCGGGGGTGAAGCTTTCTTT
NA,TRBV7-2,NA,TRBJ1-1,CASSWQGNTEAFF,TGTGCCAGCAGCTGGCAGGGAAACACTGAAGCTTTCTTT
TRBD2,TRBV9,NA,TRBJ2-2,CASSVSGGRTGELFF,TGTGCCAGCAGCGTCTCGGGGGGGCGAACCGGGGAGCTGTTTTTT
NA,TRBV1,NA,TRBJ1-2,CTSSQDGRANYGYTF,TGCACCAGCAGCCAAGATGGCAGGGCCAACTATGGCTACACCTTC
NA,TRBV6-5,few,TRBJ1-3,CASSYGRDSGNTIYF,TGTGCCAGCAGTTACGGCAGGGACTCTGGAAACACCATATATTTT
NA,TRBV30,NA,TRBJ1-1,CAWSEVTRGAFF,TGTGCCTGGAGTGAAGTGACCCGGGGAGCTTTCTTT
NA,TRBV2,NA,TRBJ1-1,CASSAQGRDTEAFF,TGTGCCAGCAGTGCCCAGGGTAGGGACACTGAAGCTTTCTTT
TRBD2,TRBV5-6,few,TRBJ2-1,CASSLRGGPYNEQFF,TGTGCCAGCAGCTTGCGGGGGGGCCCATACAATGAGCAGTTCTTC
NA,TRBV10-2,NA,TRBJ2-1,CASSEWGKGLVNEQFF,TGCGCCAGCAGTGAATGGGGTAAGGGGTTGGTAAATGAGCAGTTCTTC
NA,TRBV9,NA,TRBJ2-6,CASSETGSGANVLTF,TGTGCCAGCAGTGAAACAGGGAGTGGGGCCAACGTCCTGACTTTC
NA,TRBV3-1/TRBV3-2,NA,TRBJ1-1,CASSRNRATEAFF,TGTGCCAGCAGCCGAAACAGGGCCACTGAAGCTTTCTTT
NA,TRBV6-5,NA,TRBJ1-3,CASIEGGRLGNTIYF,TGTGCCAGCATCGAAGGGGGTAGGCTCGGAAACACCATATATTTT
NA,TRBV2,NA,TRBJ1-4,CASSPETATNEKLFF,TGTGCCAGCTCTCCCGAGACAGCTACTAATGAAAAACTGTTTTTT
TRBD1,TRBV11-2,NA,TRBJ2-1,CASSWKQGAYEQFF,TGTGCCAGCAGCTGGAAACAGGGGGCCTATGAGCAGTTCTTC
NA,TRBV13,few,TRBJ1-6,CASSSAQGRDSPLHF,TGTGCCAGCAGCTCGGCCCAGGGGCGGGATTCACCCCTCCACTTT
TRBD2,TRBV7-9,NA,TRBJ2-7,CASSTPPRGGTYEQYF,TGTGCCAGCAGCACTCCCCCACGGGGGGGCACCTACGAGCAGTACTTC
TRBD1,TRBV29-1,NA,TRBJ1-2,CSVFHPQGNYGYTF,TGCAGCGTTTTCCACCCACAGGGGAACTATGGCTACACCTTC
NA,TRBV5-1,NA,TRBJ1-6,CASSVSGVGLGSPLHF,TGCGCCAGCAGCGTCTCAGGGGTAGGGTTAGGTTCACCCCTCCACTTT
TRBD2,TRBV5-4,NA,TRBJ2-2,CASSLAGGSAGELFF,TGTGCCAGCAGCTTGGCGGGGGGAAGCGCCGGGGAGCTGTTTTTT
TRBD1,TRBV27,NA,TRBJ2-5,CASKTRQGETQYF,TGTGCCAGCAAAACCAGACAGGGGGAGACCCAGTACTTC
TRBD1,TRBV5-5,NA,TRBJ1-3,CASSITTGNSGNTIYF,TGTGCCAGCAGCATAACGACAGGGAACTCTGGAAACACCATATATTTT
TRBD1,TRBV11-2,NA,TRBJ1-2,CASSPDRGSYGYTF,TGTGCCAGCAGCCCGGACAGGGGCTCCTATGGCTACACCTTC
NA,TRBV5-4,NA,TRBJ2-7,CASSSGPGTNSYEQYF,TGTGCCAGCAGCTCCGGACCCGGGACAAACTCCTACGAGCAGTACTTC
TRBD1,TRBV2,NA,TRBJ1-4,CASSDQGAEKLFF,TGTGCCAGCAGTGACCAGGGGGCTGAAAAACTGTTTTTT
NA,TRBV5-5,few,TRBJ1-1,CASSLLGAPTEAFF,TGTGCCAGCAGCTTGCTGGGGGCGCCCACTGAAGCTTTCTTT
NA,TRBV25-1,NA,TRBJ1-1,CASSPRGGPGGEAFF,TGTGCCAGCAGCCCGCGTGGCGGTCCTGGAGGTGAAGCTTTCTTT
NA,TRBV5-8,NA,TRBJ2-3,CASSSDGQKRVSDTQYF,TGTGCCAGCAGTTCAGATGGGCAGAAAAGAGTATCGGATACGCAGTATTTT
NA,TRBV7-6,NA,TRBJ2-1,CASSLVNRGRGGNEQFF,TGTGCCAGCAGCTTAGTAAATAGGGGGAGAGGGGGCAATGAGCAGTTCTTC
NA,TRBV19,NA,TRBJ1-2,CASSTGHANYGYTF,TGTGCCAGTAGTACAGGGCACGCTAACTATGGCTACACCTTC
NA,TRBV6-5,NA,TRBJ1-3,CASSYRGSSGNTIYF,TGTGCCAGCAGTTACAGGGGGAGCTCTGGAAACACCATATATTTT
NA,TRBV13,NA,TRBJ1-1,CASSLFGEGSGNTEAFF,TGTGCCAGCAGCTTATTCGGTGAGGGCTCGGGGAACACTGAAGCTTTCTTT
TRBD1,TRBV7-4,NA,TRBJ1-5,CASSLDPGQGKWVHQPQHF,TGTGCCAGCAGCTTAGATCCGGGACAGGGCAAATGGGTCCATCAGCCCCAGCATTTT
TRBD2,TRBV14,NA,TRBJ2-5,CASSQDLGAGGPETQYF,TGTGCCAGCAGCCAAGATTTGGGTGCGGGGGGCCCAGAGACCCAGTACTTC
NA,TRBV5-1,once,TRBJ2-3,CASSDSRISTDTQYF,TGCGCCAGCAGCGACAGCAGAATTAGCACAGATACGCAGTATTTT
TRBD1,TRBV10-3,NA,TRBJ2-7,CAISVSGTGAYEQYF,TGTGCCATCAGTGTTTCCGGGACAGGGGCCTACGAGCAGTACTTC
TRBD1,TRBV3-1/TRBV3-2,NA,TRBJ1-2,CASSQDRDRGIYGYTF,TGTGCCAGCAGCCAAGACCGGGACAGGGGAATCTATGGCTACACCTTC
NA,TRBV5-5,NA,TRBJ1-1,CASSRSTGYLNTEAFF,TGTGCCAGCAGCCGATCGACAGGTTACCTGAACACTGAAGCTTTCTTT
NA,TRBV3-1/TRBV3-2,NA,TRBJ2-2,CASSPTGSGTGELFF,TGTGCCAGCAGCCCGACAGGCTCGGGGACCGGGGAGCTGTTTTTT
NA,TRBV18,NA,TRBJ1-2,CASSPSQADYGYTF,TGTGCCAGCTCACCATCACAGGCTGACTATGGCTACACCTTC
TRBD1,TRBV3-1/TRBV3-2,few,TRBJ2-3,CASSQPGTVKTDTQYF,TGTGCCAGCAGCCAACCCGGGACAGTCAAGACAGATACGCAGTATTTT
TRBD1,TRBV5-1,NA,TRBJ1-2,CASSSRDSLFYGYTF,TGCGCCAGCAGCTCCCGGGACAGCTTGTTCTATGGCTACACCTTC